This T cell receptor beta chain was recorded in a study of T cells after yellow fever vaccination. Across the whole study: Fractions with few cells were prepared using SMART-Seq v4 Ultra Low Input.

Findings and limits, study-wide: Sorted memory cells at day 0 lacked detectable levels of almost all vaccine-responding clonotypes.

Synthesis of TCR cDNA relied on 5'RACE template switching, which attached a universal primer site and UMIs. TCRdb re-analysed the 5' RACE reads in MiXCR, keeping a single row per CDR3 protein. The sample consists of 14,000 or so distinct CDR3 sequences, 7.3% of them appearing once. The CDR3 runs to 13 residues. In germline, CDR1 is SGHDT, CDR2 YYEEEE. The V end was cut by 1 base, the J end by 3 bases, with 7 bases between. In its sample, this clonotype was seen many times. This sequence joins TRBV5-6 and TRBJ2-5; no clear D. The sequencing used PBMCs, either bulk or a sorted T-cell subset (CD4+, CD8+, memory, or dextramer-sorted; not recorded which), collected on the day of the yellow fever booster vaccination. This clonotype originated in a man between 18 and 29 years old who received the YFV17D yellow fever vaccine. Written as DNA, the CDR3 is TGTGCCAGCAGCTTGTTACTCGAAGAGACCCAGTACTTC. Its protein product is CASSLLLEETQYF.